The 28 T cell receptor beta chains below all came from one sample that was sequenced in a study of CD8 T cells in Susac syndrome (dated by TCRdb to the late 2010s). Libraries were prepared through the immunoSEQ multiplex PCR assay. RNA was extracted using the RNeasy kit, and about 0.45 to 1 ug of the RNA was reverse transcribed with random hexamers. TCRdb took the public reads, trimmed them with fastp at Q25, ran MiXCR for clone calling and kept in-frame beta chains. Here each entry gathers all rows of one CDR3 protein and keeps the most common genes and DNA. Here the sample has over 95,000 distinct CDR3 sequences; around 93% occur a single time. The ten biggest clones cover 0.12% of the sample. The sequenced sample consisted of CD8+ T cells from PBMCs. These receptors originate from a human donor in good health.

This clonotype appeared a single time. This rearrangement joins TRBV19 to TRBJ1-1, with D maybe TRBD1 (5 bases). The CDR3 is 14 residues long. Germline CDR1 is LNHDA and CDR2 is SQIVND (reference sequence). Trimming took 4 bases from V and 2 from J, leaving 11 bases between them. CDR3 in DNA: TGTGCCAGTAGTACCGACGGGGCAAACACTGAAGCTTTCTTT. This encodes CASSTDGANTEAFF.

CDR3 coding DNA: TGTGCCAGCAGCTTGACCCCGGGACAGGGCCGAACAGATACGCAGTATTTT. It yields the protein CASSLTPGQGRTDTQYF. The rearrangement joins TRBV5-4 to TRBJ2-3; 9 bases match TRBD1. Trimming took 1 base from V and 3 from J; bases not matched to a gene: 9. Looked up from germline, CDR1 is SGHNT and CDR2 is YYREEE (reference sequence). The CDR3 loop spans 17 amino acids.

This clonotype was found a few times. The chain joins TRBV5-4 to TRBJ1-1; TRBD1 matches 7 bases. The CDR3 has 15 amino acids. Per germline, CDR1 SGHNT and CDR2 YYREEE (reference sequence). With 4 bases clipped from V and 1 base from J, the junction kept 7 bases outside the gene matches. The CDR3 is CASSPRTGENTEAFF. CDR3 in DNA: TGTGCCAGCAGCCCAAGGACAGGTGAGAACACTGAAGCTTTCTTT. Together with reference TRBV5-4 and TRBJ1-1, the CDR3 gives the full variable domain: ETGVTQSPTHLIKTRGQQVTLRCSSQSGHNTVSWYQQALGQGPQFIFQYYREEENGRGNFPPRFSGLQFPNYSSELNVNALELDDSALYLCASSPRTGENTEAFFGQGTRLTVV.

This chain joins TRBV10-3 and TRBJ1-5; D not resolved. The CDR3 length is 13 residues. Per the germline V gene, CDR1 is ENHRY and CDR2 is SYGVKD. The V end lost 8 bases, the J end lost 3 bases, and 11 bases lay between the germline ends. The CDR3 nucleotides are TGTGCCATCGGGCAGCCAGACAATCAGCCCCAGCATTTT. Its protein product is CAIGQPDNQPQHF.

The chain couples TRBV11-2 to TRBJ2-3; D is undetermined. The germline V and J ends were trimmed by 6 bases and 6 bases, with 7 bases remaining between them. This CDR3 spans 11 amino acids. CDR1 and CDR2 (germline): SGHAT, FQNNGV. CDR3 in DNA: TGTGCCAGCAGTACCGGGGATACGCAGTATTTT. It yields the protein CASSTGDTQYF. The full variable domain, rest sourced from reference TRBV11-2 and TRBJ2-3, is EAGVAQSPRYKIIEKRQSVAFWCNPISGHATLYWYQQILGQGPKLLIQFQNNGVVDDSQLPKDRFSAERLKGVDSTLKIQPAKLEDSAVYLCASSTGDTQYFGPGTRLTVL.

The chain joins TRBV9 to TRBJ2-7, with 7 bases identical to TRBD1. The length of the CDR3 is 15 residues. From germline, CDR1 is SGDLS and CDR2 YYNGEE. The trim removed 2 bases at V and 0 bases at J, leaving 5 bases unmatched. In nucleotides, the CDR3 is TGTGCCAGCAGCGTTTCCGGGACAGTCTCCTACGAGCAGTACTTC. This encodes CASSVSGTVSYEQYF.

The J gene is TRBJ1-2, the V gene TRBV6-1; no definite D call. The length of the CDR3 is 12 residues. Trimming took off 6 bases at V and 8 bases at J, with 13 bases between the two ends. CDR1 MNHNS and CDR2 SASEGT come from the germline V gene. CDR3 in DNA: TGTGCCAGCAGGCCGGGCCTGGGGGGCTACACCTTC. It encodes CASRPGLGGYTF.

The rearrangement links TRBV7-9 to TRBJ1-3, with 7 bases that match TRBD1. Germline loops: CDR1 SEHNR, CDR2 FQNEAQ (reference sequence). The junction had 10 bases not matched to a gene; V was cut back by 5 bases and J by 0 bases. This CDR3 is 17 amino acids long. The CDR3 coding sequence is TGTGCCAGCAGCGGCCAGGGACAGCGCTTCTCTGGAAACACCATATATTTT. It specifies CASSGQGQRFSGNTIYF.

V and J are TRBV20-1 and TRBJ2-7; no firm D call. Germline-derived CDR1 and CDR2 are DFQATT and SNEGSKA (reference sequence). The CDR3 sequence is 14 residues long. The ends were cut back, 0 bases at V and 4 bases at J, with 13 bases in the middle. CDR3: CSARDTASPYEQYF. CDR3 bases: TGCAGTGCTAGAGATACCGCATCTCCTTACGAGCAGTACTTC.

This clonotype was observed once. The V and J genes are TRBV4-3 and TRBJ2-6, with D maybe TRBD1 (6 bases). The CDR3 has 18 amino acids. CDR1 and CDR2 (germline): LGHNA, YSLEER. The germline V and J ends were trimmed by 1 base and 3 bases, with 16 bases remaining between them. The CDR3 sequence is CASSQGRRGESGANVLTF. The CDR3 DNA is TGCGCCAGCAGCCAAGGGCGCAGGGGCGAAAGTGGGGCCAACGTCCTGACTTTC.

CDR3 in DNA: TGTGCTAGTGGTTTGGTACGGGACAGAGCCTATGGCTACACCTTC. Protein: CASGLVRDRAYGYTF. The rearrangement joins TRBV12-5 to TRBJ1-2; TRBD1 matches at 7 bases. The germline V gene encodes CDR1 LGHNT and CDR2 FRNRAP. The V segment lost 0 bases and the J segment 4 bases; nucleotides outside the gene matches: 5. This CDR3 has 15 amino acids.

The chain is built from TRBV19 and TRBJ2-3; the D gene is possibly TRBD2 (6 bases). Germline CDR1 LNHDA, CDR2 SQIVND (reference sequence). V was trimmed by 3 bases and J by 2 bases, leaving 15 bases between them. This CDR3 has 16 residues. The CDR3 region is CASSIGGTSYTDTQYF. Written as DNA, the CDR3 is TGTGCCAGTAGTATTGGGGGGACGTCGTACACAGATACGCAGTATTTT.

The genes are TRBV9 and TRBJ2-3; 10 bases are a match to TRBD1. CDR3 length: 15 amino acids. After removal of 1 base from V and 6 bases from J, the junction contained 5 bases not matched to a gene. CDR1 SGDLS and CDR2 YYNGEE come from the germline V gene. CDR3 DNA sequence: TGTGCCAGCAGCGTAAGACAGGGGGCAAAGGATACGCAGTATTTT. This gives the protein CASSVRQGAKDTQYF.

The V gene is TRBV7-2, the J gene TRBJ2-5; D gene uncertain. V lost 0 bases, J lost 2 bases, and 4 bases lay in between. The CDR3 loop spans 13 amino acids. CDR1 and CDR2 (germline): SGHTA, FQGNSA. The CDR3 spells CASSLARQETQYF. The CDR3 region has the DNA TGTGCCAGCAGCTTAGCAAGACAAGAGACCCAGTACTTC.

This chain links TRBV3-1 with TRBJ2-7; D remains ambiguous. Germline V lookup: CDR1 LGHDT, CDR2 YNNKEL (reference sequence). The V gene lost 2 bases and the J gene lost 0 bases, with 8 bases spanning the gap. The CDR3 is made up of 14 amino acids. In DNA, the CDR3 is TGTGCCAGCAGCCAATTTAGCTTCTCCTACGAGCAGTACTTC. Translated: CASSQFSFSYEQYF.

The V gene is TRBV20-1, the J gene TRBJ1-2; D perhaps matches TRBD1 (6 bases). Between the trimmed V and J ends, which lost 5 bases and 12 bases, there was a span of 16 bases. CDR3 length: 11 residues. The germline V gene has CDR1 DFQATT and CDR2 SNEGSKA (reference sequence). As DNA, the CDR3 is TGCAGTGCTGAAAACAGGGTCCGGGACACCTTC. Encoded protein: CSAENRVRDTF.

The chain couples TRBV5-1 to TRBJ1-2; 7 nucleotides match TRBD1. The germline V gene has CDR1 SGHRS and CDR2 YFSETQ. The V and J ends lost 4 bases and 6 bases, in that order; junction bases with no gene match: 9. The CDR3 is made up of 14 amino acids. The CDR3 coding sequence is TGCGCCAGCAGCGCCGGACAGGTCCAGAATGGCTACACCTTC. Translating it yields CASSAGQVQNGYTF. The complete variable domain, with remaining parts taken from reference TRBV5-1 and TRBJ1-2, reads KAGVTQTPRYLIKTRGQQVTLSCSPISGHRSVSWYQQTPGQGLQFLFEYFSETQRNKGNFPGRFSGRQFSNSRSEMNVSTLELGDSALYLCASSAGQVQNGYTFGSGTRLTVV.

The chain employs TRBV4-3 and TRBJ2-2, with 12 bases fitting TRBD2. V trimming: 0 bases; J trimming: 4 bases; junction bases outside the gene matches: 9. Germline V CDR1 and CDR2: LGHNA, YSLEER. The CDR3 length is 19 residues. CDR3 nucleotides: TGCGCCAGCAGCCAAGATAGACTAGCGGGAGATCTAGGCACCGGGGAGCTGTTTTTT. It translates to CASSQDRLAGDLGTGELFF.

J is TRBJ2-1 and V is TRBV29-1; 9 bases agree with TRBD2. The CDR3 contains 15 residues. Trimming removed 0 bases from V and 8 bases from J; junction bases left unmatched: 8. From germline, CDR1 is SQVTM and CDR2 ANQGSEA. The CDR3 protein is CSVEDNAGGPDEQFF. CDR3 DNA: TGCAGCGTTGAAGATAACGCGGGAGGGCCAGATGAGCAGTTCTTC.

The J gene is TRBJ2-5, the V gene TRBV3-1, with a weak D call TRBD2 (6 bases). The CDR3 has 17 residues. Trimming removed 5 bases at V and 4 bases at J, with 23 bases between. CDR1 LGHDT and CDR2 YNNKEL come from the germline V gene (reference sequence). The CDR3 nucleotides are TGTGCCAGCAGCGTCAACCCCGGGACTCCTCGGGGAGAGACCCAGTACTTC. Translating gives CASSVNPGTPRGETQYF.

The CDR3 loop is CATSRPSEGPETQYF. DNA of the CDR3: TGTGCCACCAGCAGACCATCTGAGGGTCCGGAGACCCAGTACTTC. The chain joins TRBV15 to TRBJ2-5, with a weak D call TRBD2 (5 bases). Germline CDR1 and CDR2: LNHNV and YYDKDF (reference sequence). Trimming stripped 2 bases from V and 5 bases from J, with 15 bases between. The CDR3 has 15 residues. Supplemented by reference TRBV15 and TRBJ2-5, the full variable domain reads DAMVIQNPRYQVTQFGKPVTLSCSQTLNHNVMYWYQQKSSQAPKLLFHYYDKDFNNEADTPDNFQSRRPNTSFCFLDIRSPGLGDTAMYLCATSRPSEGPETQYFGPGTRLLVL.

The chain is built from TRBV3-1 and TRBJ2-3, with D unclear. Trimming took off 0 bases at V and 4 bases at J, with 11 bases between the two ends. Germline-derived CDR1 and CDR2 are LGHDT and YNNKEL (reference sequence). The CDR3 has 15 amino acids. The CDR3 reads CASSQDGVVSDTQYF. The CDR3 region has the DNA TGTGCCAGCAGCCAAGATGGGGTGGTGTCAGATACGCAGTATTTT.

The chain combines TRBV6-2 or TRBV6-3 with TRBJ1-3, with a tentative D call TRBD1 (5 bases). There are 14 residues in the CDR3. From germline, CDR1 is MNHEY and CDR2 SVGEGT. Trimming pared 2 bases from V and 4 bases from J, leaving 9 bases between. This CDR3 reads CASSYGASGNTIYF. The CDR3 DNA reads TGTGCCAGCAGTTACGGGGCCAGCGGAAACACCATATATTTT.

The count of this clonotype is one. The chain employs TRBV7-2 and TRBJ2-5; TRBD2 agrees at 8 bases. Germline CDR1 and CDR2: SGHTA and FQGNSA. The length of the CDR3 is 13 residues. V was pared by 7 bases and J by 8 bases, with 9 bases of the junction left unmatched. In DNA form, the CDR3 reads TGTGCCAGCAACGTCGGGGGGGGAGACACCCAGTACTTC. It is translated as CASNVGGGDTQYF.

This chain uses TRBV25-1 with TRBJ2-1; D remains unclear. Germline V gene data show CDR1 as MGHDK and CDR2 as SYGVNS. With 4 bases removed from V and 4 bases from J, the gap between germline ends came to 8 bases. This CDR3 has 13 residues. CDR3 nucleotide sequence: TGTGCCAGCAGTGGGCTAGGTTACAATGAGCAGTTCTTC. It codes for CASSGLGYNEQFF.

The chain joins TRBV10-3 to TRBJ1-6; D might be TRBD1 (6 bases). Trimming removed 2 bases at V and 11 bases at J, with 10 bases between. CDR1 and CDR2 from the germline V gene are ENHRY and SYGVKD. CDR3 size: 13 residues. CDR3: CAISERGNAPLHF. The CDR3 nucleotides read TGTGCCATCAGTGAGAGGGGGAACGCACCCCTCCACTTT.

This sequence joins TRBV20-1 and TRBJ2-3; D is uncertain. This CDR3 has 14 amino acids. Trimming took 2 bases from V and 3 from J, leaving 12 bases between them. Looked up from germline, CDR1 is DFQATT and CDR2 is SNEGSKA (reference sequence). Here the CDR3 DNA reads TGCAGTGCTAGATCCGTCGGCAGAACAGATACGCAGTATTTT. Translating it yields CSARSVGRTDTQYF.

The rearrangement joins TRBV7-9 to TRBJ2-7; D may be TRBD2 (5 bases). This CDR3 has 15 residues. Germline CDR1 reads SEHNR; CDR2 reads FQNEAQ (reference sequence). Trimming left V 5 bases short and J 2 bases short, with 16 bases between. The CDR3 coding sequence is TGTGCCAGCAGCGCGATGGGTGGAGGCCCCTACGAGCAGTACTTC. Residues: CASSAMGGGPYEQYF.